The 17 T cell receptor beta chains in this list originate from one sample, sequenced in a study of T-cell reconstitution after alpha-beta-depleted transplantation in children. During its preparation, the TCRbeta library received unique molecular identifiers. TCRdb re-called the PCR reads through MiXCR, storing one row per CDR3 protein. This sample has about half a million distinct CDR3 sequences, with approximately 13% found just once. The specimen comprised PBMCs from the stem cell graft donor, sampled from the stem cell graft. These receptors were collected from a human donor who donated a stem cell graft to a child with combined immunodeficiency.

This clonotype occurred many times. V gene TRBV2 combines with J gene TRBJ2-3; D is possibly TRBD2 (6 bases). This CDR3 has 17 residues. The germline V gene encodes CDR1 SNHLY and CDR2 FYNNEI. V was trimmed by 7 bases and J by 2 bases, leaving 22 bases between them. The CDR3 DNA follows: TGTGCCAGCATAGGTAGCGGAGAGGTCGACAACACAGATACGCAGTATTTT. Encoded protein: CASIGSGEVDNTDTQYF. The full variable domain, completed using reference TRBV2 and TRBJ2-3, is EPEVTQTPSHQVTQMGQEVILRCVPISNHLYFYWYRQILGQKVEFLVSFYNNEISEKSEIFDDQFSVERPDGSNFTLKIRSTKLEDSAMYFCASIGSGEVDNTDTQYFGPGTRLTVL.

This clonotype was detected only a few times. V gene TRBV29-1 combines with J gene TRBJ1-2; TRBD1 is a possible D gene (6 bases). CDR1 is SQVTM, CDR2 ANQGSEA, per germline. Deletions cut 7 bases from V and 7 bases from J, with 13 bases between. The CDR3 consists of 11 residues. CDR3 DNA: TGCAGCGGCTACAGGGAGGGTGGCTACACCTTC. Its translation: CSGYREGGYTF.

Many counts were recorded for this clonotype. Here the CDR3 DNA reads TGCAGCGTTGAAGATCAAGTCGTGGTGGAGACCCAGTACTTC. Protein: CSVEDQVVVETQYF. The V gene is TRBV29-1, the J gene TRBJ2-5; unclear D gene. CDR3 length: 14 amino acids. Germline-derived CDR1 and CDR2 are SQVTM and ANQGSEA. V lost 0 bases and J lost 5, with 13 bases in between.

The chain joins TRBV27 to TRBJ2-1, with 8 bases that match TRBD2. J gave up 8 bases and V 3 bases, and 9 bases lay outside the gene matches. Germline CDR1 MNHEY, CDR2 SMNVEV (reference sequence). CDR3 length equals 15 residues. CDR3: CASSFTAGGRDEQFF. The CDR3 DNA reads TGTGCCAGCAGTTTTACGGCGGGGGGCCGGGATGAGCAGTTCTTC.

The chain is built from TRBV5-1 and TRBJ1-1; TRBD1 might be the D (6 bases). Germline V CDR1 and CDR2: SGHRS, YFSETQ. The ends were cut back, 5 bases at V and 4 bases at J, with 15 bases in the middle. This CDR3 spans 14 amino acids. The CDR3 sequence: CASRSGDRGTEAFF. CDR3 nucleotides: TGCGCCAGCAGGTCAGGGGATCGTGGCACTGAAGCTTTCTTT.

The V call is TRBV4-2, the J call TRBJ2-7; 8 bases fit TRBD2. The V and J ends lost 3 bases and 6 bases, in that order; junction bases with no gene match: 7. The CDR3 consists of 14 residues. Germline lookup yields CDR1 LGHNA and CDR2 YNFKEQ. Here the CDR3 reads CASSHPGGAGEQYF. CDR3 coding DNA: TGTGCCAGCAGCCATCCCGGGGGGGCCGGCGAGCAGTACTTC.

This clonotype was picked up a small number of times. CDR3: CASSSPTSGGAHEQFF. The CDR3 coding sequence is TGTGCCAGCAGTAGCCCCACTAGCGGGGGGGCGCATGAGCAGTTCTTC. The gene calls are TRBV6-1 and TRBJ2-1, with 13 bases matching TRBD2. The V gene's germline CDR1 is MNHNS and CDR2 SASEGT. J gave up 8 bases and V 5 bases, and 9 bases lay outside the gene matches. The CDR3 spans 16 residues.

The V call is TRBV7-8, the J call TRBJ2-1; 10 nucleotides agree with TRBD2. With 5 bases clipped from V and 0 bases from J, the junction kept 16 bases outside the gene matches. The germline V gene has CDR1 SGHVS and CDR2 FQNEAQ. The length of the CDR3 is 20 residues. CDR3 protein: CASSQEIGAGGFGSYNEQFF. CDR3 coding DNA: TGTGCCAGCAGCCAGGAGATCGGAGCGGGGGGGTTCGGCTCCTACAATGAGCAGTTCTTC.

This clonotype has just a few counts. The chain recombines TRBV3-1 with TRBJ2-1, with TRBD1 matching 8 bases. CDR3 length: 15 residues. Germline CDR1 LGHDT, CDR2 YNNKEL (reference sequence). Trimming removed 4 bases from V and 7 bases from J; junction bases left unmatched: 9. In DNA form, the CDR3 reads TGTGCCAGCAGCCCCGGGACAGGAAGGGGGAATGAGCAGTTCTTC. Protein sequence: CASSPGTGRGNEQFF.

This sequence joins TRBV9 and TRBJ2-1; TRBD2 matches at 11 bases. This CDR3 is built from 16 residues. Per the germline V gene, CDR1 is SGDLS and CDR2 is YYNGEE. After removal of 3 bases from V and 6 bases from J, the junction contained 8 bases not matched to a gene. Here the CDR3 reads CASSARPGTSGNEQFF. CDR3 in DNA: TGTGCCAGCAGCGCCAGACCCGGGACTAGCGGCAATGAGCAGTTCTTC.

This rearrangement joins TRBV6-2 or TRBV6-3 to TRBJ2-2; no clear D gene. This CDR3 has 12 residues. The germline V gene encodes CDR1 MNHEY and CDR2 SVGEGT. V was clipped by 5 bases and J by 9 bases, with 10 bases between them. The CDR3 DNA follows: TGTGCCAGCAGTCCTCAGGTCCGGGAGCTGTTTTTT. Protein: CASSPQVRELFF.

There are a few counts of this clonotype. CDR3 in DNA: TGTGCCAGCAGGGGAGGGCCCTCCACAGATACGCAGTATTTT. It translates to CASRGGPSTDTQYF. The genes are TRBV11-2 and TRBJ2-3; 7 bases line up with TRBD2. The J segment lost 2 bases and the V segment lost 6 bases, leaving 5 bases of the junction unmatched. The germline V gene encodes CDR1 SGHAT and CDR2 FQNNGV. The CDR3 consists of 14 residues.

This clonotype appeared many times. The genes are TRBV12-3 or TRBV12-4 and TRBJ1-5; D is ambiguous. The CDR3 totals 20 residues. The ends were cut back, 5 bases at V and 3 bases at J, with 29 bases in the middle. CDR3 in amino acids: CASSPQSSRLWGGPNQPQHF. The CDR3 bases are TGTGCCAGCAGTCCCCAGTCTTCGAGACTATGGGGAGGACCCAATCAGCCCCAGCATTTT.

This clonotype has a handful of counts. J is TRBJ2-5 and V is TRBV2, with 7 bases aligning to TRBD1. Losses at the gene ends were 8 bases for V and 5 bases for J; bases not matched to a gene: 8. The CDR3 runs to 13 residues. CDR1 SNHLY and CDR2 FYNNEI come from the germline V gene. CDR3 DNA: TGTGCCAGCGGTAGGGGGCGCGGGGAGACCCAGTACTTC. This translates into CASGRGRGETQYF.

To note about this clonotype: One end of the junction varies from germline; a read error may be responsible. The rearrangement joins TRBV7-9 to TRBJ2-1, with a tentative D call TRBD2 (6 bases). CDR1 is SEHNR, CDR2 FQNEAQ, per germline (reference sequence). CDR3 length equals 14 residues. The CDR3 DNA reads as TGTGGCAGCAGCCTCGGGACTCGTTTCAATGAGCAGTTCTTC. Protein sequence: CGSSLGTRFNEQFF.

The rearrangement uses TRBV4-2 and TRBJ1-4; weak D call: TRBD1 (5 bases). The V end lost 0 bases, the J end lost 1 base, and 21 bases lay between the germline ends. This CDR3 comprises 20 residues. The germline gives CDR1 LGHNA, CDR2 YNFKEQ. The CDR3 is CASSQDRGVGTGRTNEKLFF. For the CDR3, the DNA is TGTGCCAGCAGCCAAGATAGGGGAGTCGGAACAGGACGAACTAATGAAAAACTGTTTTTT.

The V gene is TRBV20-1, the J gene TRBJ1-5, with D unresolved. The CDR3 length is 12 residues. Germline values: CDR1 DFQATT, CDR2 SNEGSKA (reference sequence). Trimming took 3 bases from V and 3 from J, leaving 6 bases between them. Written as DNA, the CDR3 is TGCAGTGCTAGGAGGGTCAATCAGCCCCAGCATTTT. Translation: CSARRVNQPQHF.